The 2 T cell receptor beta chains below come from one sample, sequenced in a study of T cell changes during pregnancy in multiple sclerosis. Here immunoSEQ multiplex PCR was the method, and the copy in TCRdb shows in-frame clones only, minus some. Of 55,000 to 70,000 clones in the sample, 75% to 90% are singletons; the top ten hold 0.35% to 0.45%. Sequencing was performed on CD4+ T cells from peripheral blood mononuclear cells, taken in the third trimester of pregnancy. The source of these receptors is a female donor with multiple sclerosis, enrolled in a pregnancy study.

Comment on this clone: An end of the junction differs from the germline gene, which may be a read error. The chain has TRBV6-5 and TRBJ1-1, with D maybe TRBD1 (5 bases). Germline V gene data show CDR1 as MNHEY and CDR2 as SVGAGI. The CDR3 consists of 15 residues. Written as DNA, the CDR3 is TGTGCCAGCAGTTACTCTCCAGGGATGAAGACTGAAGCTTTCTTT. Protein: CASSYSPGMKTEAFF.

The chain employs TRBV10-3 and TRBJ1-2; 7 bases line up with TRBD1. From germline, CDR1 is ENHRY and CDR2 SYGVKD. Unmatched junction bases numbered 16, after V lost 11 bases and J lost 4 bases. This CDR3 is 15 amino acids long. CDR3 protein: CAAKNGQGDGYGYTF. The DNA for the CDR3 is TGTGCCGCTAAGAACGGGCAGGGGGATGGCTATGGCTACACCTTC.